The present entry profiles one TCR beta chain with its context. This record comes from a study of technical replicates of blood from a handful of donors. V trimming: 3 bases; J trimming: 5 bases; junction bases outside the gene matches: 6. The V gene's germline CDR1 is PRHDT and CDR2 FYEKMQ (reference sequence). The CDR3 runs 15 residues. TCRdb's table, derived via immunoSEQ multiplex PCR, lists solely in-frame clones and lacks some. The sample shows 65,000 to 85,000 clones, 85% to 95% of them seen only once. The sequenced material came from T cells isolated from PBMCs. The chain employs TRBV13 and TRBJ2-7, with TRBD2 matching 11 bases. This TCR came from a human donor in good health. CDR3 protein: CASSFILAGEHEQYF. The DNA for the CDR3 is TGTGCCAGCAGCTTTATACTAGCGGGAGAACACGAGCAGTACTTC.